This TCR beta chain came from a study of blood T cell repertoires in COVID-19. Trimming took off 6 bases at V and 0 bases at J, with 12 bases between the two ends. The CDR3 is 15 residues long. Germline V gene lookup returns CDR1 SNHLY and CDR2 FYNNEI. Per the authors' pipeline: The authors estimated nucleated cell counts from reference gene primer amplification. Clones were read by immunoSEQ multiplex PCR, and TCRdb kept only the in-frame ones, dropping some. D and trimming come from the DNA, and the V and J calls and clone size come from that table. The sample records under 200,000 clones, roughly 84% being singletons.

Sequencing was carried out using peripheral blood. This rearrangement joins TRBV2 to TRBJ1-5, with D maybe TRBD1 (6 bases). The sequence was obtained from a woman aged 70-85 years with COVID-19, enrolled during active disease. CDR3 sequence: CASRDSSYSNQPQHF. The DNA for the CDR3 is TGTGCCAGCAGGGACAGTTCCTATAGCAATCAGCCCCAGCATTTT.